This record concerns one TCR beta chain sequence. PBMCs were isolated at a quantity of at least 6 million per sample. The source of the sample is a study of blood T cells in healthy people across ages. The authors ran a second PCR of 7 to 11 cycles using a sample-barcoded 5' primer and a J-beta primer mix. Each cDNA molecule received a tag from a template-switch adaptor that had 12 random nucleotides. TCRdb reprocessed the 5' RACE reads via MiXCR and lists one record per CDR3 protein. The sample records about 2 million distinct CDR3 sequences, around 50% being singletons. Germline lookup yields CDR1 MNHEY and CDR2 SMNVEV (reference sequence). The CDR3 totals 16 residues. The trim removed 5 bases at V and 4 bases at J, leaving 10 bases unmatched.

The chain couples TRBV27 to TRBJ1-4; 7 nucleotides agree with TRBD1. The origin of this receptor is a woman between 35 and 50 years old in good health. Sample: blood. The CDR3 loop is CASSVTGSGGNEKLFF. Written as DNA, the CDR3 is TGTGCCAGCAGTGTGACAGGGTCGGGTGGTAATGAAAAACTGTTTTTT.